A single sample is the source of the 6 T cell receptor beta chains below, sequenced in a study of shared clonotypes between healthy human individuals. Generated by immunoSEQ multiplex PCR, the TCRdb table keeps only in-frame clones and is missing some. The data hold millions of clones, with more than 90% observed a single time. The sample taken for sequencing was naive CD4+ T cells sorted from blood. Subset described: CD45RA+ positively selected. These receptors all come from a man between 18 and 35 years old in good health.

J is TRBJ2-7 and V is TRBV6-1, with D unclear. CDR1 MNHNS and CDR2 SASEGT come from the germline V gene. Trimming shortened V by 1 base and J by 0 bases, and 10 bases separated the two germline ends. The CDR3 contains 15 residues. The CDR3 bases are TGTGCCAGCAGTGAAGGGTCCCCCGGCTCCTACGAGCAGTACTTC. This translates into CASSEGSPGSYEQYF.

V gene TRBV6-1 combines with J gene TRBJ1-5, with TRBD1 as a possible D gene (5 bases). Germline CDR1 is MNHNS and CDR2 is SASEGT. CDR3 length: 14 residues. V shed 7 bases and J shed 0 bases, with 10 bases lying between them. CDR3 coding DNA: TGTGCCAGCAAAGACAGTTATAGCAATCAGCCCCAGCATTTT. Encoded protein: CASKDSYSNQPQHF.

The gene calls are TRBV4-2 and TRBJ1-2; maybe TRBD1 (6 bases). The CDR3 runs 15 residues. Trimming removed 0 bases from V and 4 bases from J, with 12 bases in between. Looked up from germline, CDR1 is LGHNA and CDR2 is YNFKEQ. In DNA form, the CDR3 reads TGTGCCAGCAGCCAAGACCCGGCGGGGGCCTATGGCTACACCTTC. It is translated as CASSQDPAGAYGYTF.

Note on this clone: Other DNA sequences in this specimen translate into the identical CDR3. The J gene is TRBJ1-6, the V gene TRBV30, with D unclear. Per germline, CDR1 GTSNPN and CDR2 SVGIG (reference sequence). The CDR3 is made up of 11 amino acids. With 3 bases removed from V and 10 bases from J, the gap between germline ends came to 7 bases. This chain's CDR3 is CAWSEGSPLHF. CDR3 DNA sequence: TGTGCCTGGAGCGAAGGATCACCCCTCCACTTT.

In its sample, this clone was seen once. The V gene is TRBV18, the J gene TRBJ2-3, with D tentatively TRBD2 (6 bases). Between the trimmed V and J ends, which lost 6 bases and 0 bases, there was a span of 10 bases. Germline lookup yields CDR1 KGHSH and CDR2 LQKENI. The CDR3 totals 14 residues. The CDR3 DNA reads as TGTGCCAGCTCCTTGGACTATAGCACAGATACGCAGTATTTT. It yields the protein CASSLDYSTDTQYF.

J is TRBJ2-3 and V is TRBV5-1; 7 positions match TRBD2. Germline V lookup: CDR1 SGHRS, CDR2 YFSETQ. This CDR3 contains 15 residues. V shed 4 bases and J 0 bases; nucleotides not matched to a gene: 5. CDR3: CASSTWTRSTDTQYF. The CDR3 region has the DNA TGCGCCAGCAGCACCTGGACTAGGAGCACAGATACGCAGTATTTT.